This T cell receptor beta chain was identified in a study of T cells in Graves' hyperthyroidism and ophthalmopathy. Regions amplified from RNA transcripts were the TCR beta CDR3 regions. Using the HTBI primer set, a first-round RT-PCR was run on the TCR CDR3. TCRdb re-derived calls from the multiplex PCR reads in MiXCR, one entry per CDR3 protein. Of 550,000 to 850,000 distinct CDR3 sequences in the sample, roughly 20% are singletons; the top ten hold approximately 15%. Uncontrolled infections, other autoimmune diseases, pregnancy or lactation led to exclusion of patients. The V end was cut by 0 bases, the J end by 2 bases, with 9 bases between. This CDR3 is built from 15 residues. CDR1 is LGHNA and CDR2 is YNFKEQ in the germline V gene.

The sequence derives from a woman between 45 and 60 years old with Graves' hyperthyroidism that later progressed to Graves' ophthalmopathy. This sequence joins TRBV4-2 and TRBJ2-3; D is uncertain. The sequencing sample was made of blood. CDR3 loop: CASSQEIEPTDTQYF. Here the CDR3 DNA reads TGTGCCAGCAGCCAAGAGATAGAACCCACAGATACGCAGTATTTT.